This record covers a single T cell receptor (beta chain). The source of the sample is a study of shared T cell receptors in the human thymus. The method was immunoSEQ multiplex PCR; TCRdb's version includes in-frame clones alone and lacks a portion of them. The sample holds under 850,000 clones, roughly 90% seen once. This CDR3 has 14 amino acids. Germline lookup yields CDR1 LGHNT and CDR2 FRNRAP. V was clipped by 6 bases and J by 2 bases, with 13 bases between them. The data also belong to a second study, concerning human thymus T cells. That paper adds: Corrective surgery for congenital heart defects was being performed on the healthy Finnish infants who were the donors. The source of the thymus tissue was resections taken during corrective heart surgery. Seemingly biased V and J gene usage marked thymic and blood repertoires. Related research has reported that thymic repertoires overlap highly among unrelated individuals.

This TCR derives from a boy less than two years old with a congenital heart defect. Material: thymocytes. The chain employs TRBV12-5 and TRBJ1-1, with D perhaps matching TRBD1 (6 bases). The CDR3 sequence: CASGSTGSNTEAFF. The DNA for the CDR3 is TGTGCTAGTGGCTCTACAGGGAGTAACACTGAAGCTTTCTTT.